A selection of T cell receptor beta chains follows, all from one sample in a study of T cell repertoires in cytomegalovirus infection. One entry per CDR3 protein results from TCRdb running MiXCR on the reads. The sample has about 400,000 distinct CDR3 sequences, about 32% seen once; the top ten hold roughly 14%. Their target antigens are unknown. The material was cultured PBMCs, obtained from culture after CMV antigen stimulation. Receptors were obtained from a human donor in good health (CMV status not recorded). Some clones in this sample may be carry-over from other donors' samples. The CDR3 runs from the conserved cysteine through the conserved F or W. The order of the fields is D gene, J gene, clone size, CDR3 length, V gene, CDR3 protein, CDR3 DNA. The D gene is left open where the match is weak. Expanded clones are given a class, and other clones once, few, many or no size at all.

D: .; J: TRBJ1-2; size: few; length: 12; V: TRBV12-3/TRBV12-4; CDR3: CASTREGSGYTF; DNA: TGTGCCAGCACCCGAGAGGGATCTGGCTACACCTTC
D: .; J: TRBJ1-1; size: few; length: 16; V: TRBV7-8; CDR3: CASSLTQIRMNTEAFF; DNA: TGTGCCAGCAGCTTAACACAGATACGTATGAACACTGAAGCTTTCTTT
D: .; J: TRBJ1-1; size: .; length: 16; V: TRBV28; CDR3: CASSFVRGGKNTEAFF; DNA: TGTGCCAGCAGTTTTGTGCGGGGAGGAAAGAACACTGAAGCTTTCTTT
D: .; J: TRBJ2-2; size: .; length: 14; V: TRBV6-8; CDR3: CASSPIRAAGELFF; DNA: TGTGCCAGCAGTCCTATTAGGGCGGCCGGGGAGCTGTTTTTT
D: TRBD1; J: TRBJ2-2; size: few; length: 17; V: TRBV7-8; CDR3: CASSRTGGSANTGELFF; DNA: TGTGCCAGCAGCCGAACAGGGGGGTCCGCGAACACCGGGGAGCTGTTTTTT
D: .; J: TRBJ2-1; size: .; length: 12; V: TRBV4-1; CDR3: CASSQLAREQFF; DNA: TGTGCCAGCAGCCAGCTAGCGCGTGAGCAGTTCTTC
D: .; J: TRBJ2-1; size: few; length: 14; V: TRBV10-3; CDR3: CAISESGREHEQFF; DNA: TGTGCCATCAGTGAGTCGGGTAGGGAGCATGAGCAGTTCTTC
D: TRBD1; J: TRBJ2-7; size: .; length: 11; V: TRBV30; CDR3: CAWNRDSEQYF; DNA: TGTGCCTGGAATCGGGACAGCGAGCAGTACTTC
D: .; J: TRBJ2-3; size: .; length: 14; V: TRBV6-2/TRBV6-3; CDR3: CASSYPHHTDTQYF; DNA: TGTGCCAGCAGCTACCCGCACCACACAGATACGCAGTATTTT
D: TRBD2; J: TRBJ2-1; size: few; length: 16; V: TRBV6-2/TRBV6-3; CDR3: CASSYSTREGRNEQFF; DNA: TGTGCCAGCAGTTACTCGACGCGGGAGGGCCGCAATGAGCAGTTCTTC
D: .; J: TRBJ2-3; size: .; length: 17; V: TRBV14; CDR3: CASSQDFGRESTDTQYF; DNA: TGTGCCAGCAGCCAAGATTTTGGGCGGGAAAGCACAGATACGCAGTATTTT
D: .; J: TRBJ2-1; size: .; length: 16; V: TRBV6-1; CDR3: CASSQGGDYLYNEQFF; DNA: TGTGCCAGCAGTCAAGGGGGGGACTATCTCTACAATGAGCAGTTCTTC
D: TRBD1; J: TRBJ2-3; size: few; length: 13; V: TRBV20-1; CDR3: CRTGQGATDTQYF; DNA: TGCAGGACGGGACAGGGGGCAACGGATACGCAGTATTTT
D: .; J: TRBJ2-6; size: .; length: 15; V: TRBV12-3/TRBV12-4; CDR3: CASSRTSSGANVLTF; DNA: TGTGCCAGCAGTAGGACGAGCTCTGGGGCCAACGTCCTGACTTTC
D: .; J: TRBJ2-7; size: .; length: 16; V: TRBV11-2; CDR3: CASSLVVGTSSYEQYF; DNA: TGTGCCAGCAGCTTAGTTGTGGGAACCTCATCCTACGAGCAGTACTTC
D: .; J: TRBJ2-1; size: .; length: 14; V: TRBV10-3; CDR3: CAISEPSIRNEQFF; DNA: TGTGCCATCAGTGAGCCTTCGATCAGGAATGAGCAGTTCTTC
D: TRBD2; J: TRBJ2-7; size: .; length: 13; V: TRBV20-1; CDR3: CSARVSSGYEQYF; DNA: TGCAGTGCTAGAGTATCTAGCGGGTACGAGCAGTACTTC
D: .; J: TRBJ1-1; size: few; length: 13; V: TRBV7-2; CDR3: CASSPQGRGEAFF; DNA: TGTGCCAGCAGCCCCCAAGGCAGGGGCGAAGCTTTCTTT
D: .; J: TRBJ2-1; size: .; length: 13; V: TRBV20-1; CDR3: CSADPGGAHEQFF; DNA: TGCAGTGCAGACCCCGGAGGGGCACATGAGCAGTTCTTC
D: .; J: TRBJ1-5; size: .; length: 14; V: TRBV6-2/TRBV6-3; CDR3: CAGADGGPNQPQHF; DNA: TGTGCCGGCGCTGATGGCGGCCCCAATCAGCCCCAGCATTTT
D: .; J: TRBJ1-5; size: few; length: 12; V: TRBV11-2; CDR3: CASSFRGQPQHF; DNA: TGTGCCAGCAGCTTTAGGGGTCAGCCCCAGCATTTT
D: TRBD2; J: TRBJ2-1; size: .; length: 15; V: TRBV12-3/TRBV12-4; CDR3: CASSYGTSVGNEQFF; DNA: TGTGCCAGCAGTTATGGGACTAGCGTGGGGAATGAGCAGTTCTTC
D: TRBD2; J: TRBJ2-1; size: .; length: 13; V: TRBV20-1; CDR3: CSARGGVMRGQFF; DNA: TGCAGTGCTAGGGGAGGGGTGATGCGGGGACAGTTCTTC
D: TRBD2; J: TRBJ2-6; size: few; length: 16; V: TRBV12-3/TRBV12-4; CDR3: CASRPGGNTGANVLTF; DNA: TGTGCCAGCAGGCCGGGGGGGAATACTGGGGCCAACGTCCTGACTTTC
D: .; J: TRBJ2-1; size: .; length: 17; V: TRBV10-2; CDR3: CASSESSTLDSYNEQFF; DNA: TGCGCCAGCAGTGAGTCGTCTACCCTCGACTCCTACAATGAGCAGTTCTTC
D: TRBD2; J: TRBJ2-1; size: many; length: 16; V: TRBV7-2; CDR3: CASSSQGGGGFNEQFF; DNA: TGTGCCAGCAGCTCCCAAGGCGGGGGGGGCTTCAATGAGCAGTTCTTC
D: TRBD2; J: TRBJ2-7; size: .; length: 16; V: TRBV27; CDR3: CASSFPGLAGKYEQYF; DNA: TGTGCCAGCAGTTTTCCCGGACTAGCGGGAAAATACGAGCAGTACTTC
D: TRBD1; J: TRBJ1-4; size: few; length: 16; V: TRBV4-1; CDR3: CASSQERQGLSEKLFF; DNA: TGCGCCAGCAGCCAAGAAAGACAGGGTCTATCTGAAAAACTGTTTTTT
D: TRBD2; J: TRBJ2-1; size: .; length: 15; V: TRBV11-2; CDR3: CASSFTSVTYNEQFF; DNA: TGTGCCAGCAGCTTCACTAGCGTGACCTACAATGAGCAGTTCTTC
D: TRBD1; J: TRBJ1-5; size: .; length: 18; V: TRBV5-1; CDR3: CASSLARDRGLADQPQHF; DNA: TGCGCCAGCAGCTTGGCACGGGACAGGGGGCTTGCGGATCAGCCCCAGCATTTT
D: TRBD1; J: TRBJ2-4; size: few; length: 20; V: TRBV20-1; CDR3: CSASGGWGDRAHLAKNIQYF; DNA: TGCAGTGCTAGTGGGGGTTGGGGGGACAGGGCACATCTAGCCAAAAACATTCAGTACTTC
D: .; J: TRBJ1-1; size: .; length: 17; V: TRBV12-3/TRBV12-4; CDR3: CASSPAGLETLNTEAFF; DNA: TGTGCCAGCAGTCCGGCGGGCCTAGAAACCTTGAACACTGAAGCTTTCTTT
D: TRBD1; J: TRBJ1-4; size: many; length: 15; V: TRBV7-9; CDR3: CASSLRQGTNEKLFF; DNA: TGTGCCAGCAGCCTAAGACAGGGAACTAATGAAAAACTGTTTTTT
D: TRBD2; J: TRBJ2-1; size: few; length: 16; V: TRBV7-2; CDR3: CASSLALAGGYNEQFF; DNA: TGTGCCAGCAGCTTAGCCCTAGCGGGAGGATACAATGAGCAGTTCTTC
D: .; J: TRBJ2-1; size: .; length: 12; V: TRBV2; CDR3: CASSEVASEQFF; DNA: TGTGCCAGCAGTGAAGTGGCTAGCGAGCAGTTCTTC
D: TRBD2; J: TRBJ2-6; size: .; length: 18; V: TRBV7-2; CDR3: CASSLALAGISGANVLTF; DNA: TGTGCCAGCAGCTTAGCCCTAGCGGGGATCTCTGGGGCCAACGTCCTGACTTTC
D: TRBD2; J: TRBJ2-3; size: many; length: 15; V: TRBV7-2; CDR3: CASSPGSGTGDTQYF; DNA: TGTGCCAGCAGCCCGGGGAGCGGGACGGGAGATACGCAGTATTTT
D: .; J: TRBJ1-1; size: many; length: 14; V: TRBV19; CDR3: CASLRGGMNTEAFF; DNA: TGTGCCAGCCTCCGGGGAGGTATGAACACTGAAGCTTTCTTT
D: .; J: TRBJ1-1; size: .; length: 17; V: TRBV19; CDR3: CASSLTGSPSGNTEAFF; DNA: TGTGCCAGTAGTTTAACCGGGAGTCCTTCGGGGAACACTGAAGCTTTCTTT
D: .; J: TRBJ2-3; size: few; length: 13; V: TRBV12-3/TRBV12-4; CDR3: CASSETRAAGQYF; DNA: TGTGCCAGCAGCGAGACCCGGGCTGCAGGGCAGTATTTT
D: .; J: TRBJ1-2; size: .; length: 17; V: TRBV7-9; CDR3: CASSLRGGPLINYGYTF; DNA: TGTGCCAGCAGCTTAAGGGGCGGGCCGCTTATAAACTATGGCTACACCTTC
D: .; J: TRBJ1-4; size: .; length: 12; V: TRBV10-2; CDR3: CASGTGNEKLFF; DNA: TGCGCCAGCGGGACGGGAAATGAAAAACTGTTTTTT
D: .; J: TRBJ1-2; size: .; length: 14; V: TRBV14; CDR3: CASSPSAGYYGYTF; DNA: TGTGCCAGCAGCCCCTCCGCAGGGTACTATGGCTACACCTTC
D: .; J: TRBJ1-5; size: few; length: 16; V: TRBV12-3/TRBV12-4; CDR3: CASSLGQGRSNQPQHF; DNA: TGTGCCAGCAGTTTAGGCCAGGGAAGAAGCAATCAGCCCCAGCATTTT
D: TRBD2; J: TRBJ2-1; size: .; length: 14; V: TRBV6-2/TRBV6-3; CDR3: CASSYSVRESEQFF; DNA: TGTGCCAGCAGTTACTCGGTGCGGGAGTCTGAGCAGTTCTTC
D: TRBD2; J: TRBJ2-1; size: .; length: 15; V: TRBV24-1; CDR3: CATSDLGLGNNEQFF; DNA: TGTGCCACCAGTGACCTGGGACTAGGGAACAATGAGCAGTTCTTC
D: .; J: TRBJ1-5; size: few; length: 13; V: TRBV28; CDR3: CATARGSNQPQHF; DNA: TGTGCTACGGCGCGGGGGAGCAATCAGCCCCAGCATTTT
D: TRBD1; J: TRBJ2-7; size: few; length: 16; V: TRBV7-6; CDR3: CASRNGGTGDTYEQYF; DNA: TGTGCCAGCAGGAACGGAGGGACAGGGGACACCTACGAGCAGTACTTC